Listed below are T cell receptor beta chains from one sample, sequenced in a study of blood T cell repertoires in COVID-19. The protocol was immunoSEQ multiplex PCR, while the TCRdb copy is restricted to in-frame clones and leaves out a portion. Counted here are around 220,000 clones, less than 85% occurring once; the ten biggest clones make up around 7.8%. What was sequenced was peripheral blood. The receptors originated from a woman of 80 years or more with COVID-19, enrolled during active disease. Each CDR3 is given with its conserved first and last residue. Fields, in order: V gene, J gene, D gene, clone size, CDR3 protein, CDR3 DNA. D genes are given only for firm matches. Clone size is stated in some rows and not others, as once, few, many or a class when expanded.

V gene: TRBV3-1/TRBV3-2
J gene: TRBJ2-1
D gene: NA
clone size: NA
CDR3 protein: CASSLMGPSEQFF
CDR3 DNA: TGTGCCAGCAGCCTTATGGGCCCGAGTGAGCAGTTCTTC

V gene: TRBV29-1
J gene: TRBJ1-2
D gene: NA
clone size: few
CDR3 protein: CSWLQTGKGYTF
CDR3 DNA: TGCAGTTGGTTACAAACCGGGAAAGGCTACACCTTC

V gene: TRBV11-2
J gene: TRBJ1-2
D gene: NA
clone size: NA
CDR3 protein: CASSPGRGRGYTF
CDR3 DNA: TGTGCCAGCAGCCCGGGGCGGGGGAGAGGCTACACCTTC

V gene: TRBV5-1
J gene: TRBJ2-1
D gene: TRBD1
clone size: once
CDR3 protein: CASSSEQGADEQFF
CDR3 DNA: TGCGCCAGCAGCTCCGAACAGGGGGCAGATGAGCAGTTCTTC

V gene: TRBV27
J gene: TRBJ2-7
D gene: NA
clone size: NA
CDR3 protein: CASSQATAYEQYF
CDR3 DNA: TGTGCCAGCAGTCAAGCGACAGCTTACGAGCAGTACTTC

V gene: TRBV5-1
J gene: TRBJ2-5
D gene: TRBD1
clone size: NA
CDR3 protein: CASSLGQGQETQYF
CDR3 DNA: TGCGCCAGCAGCTTGGGACAGGGGCAAGAGACCCAGTACTTC

V gene: TRBV6-5
J gene: TRBJ2-1
D gene: NA
clone size: NA
CDR3 protein: CASSWIEGGDYNEQFF
CDR3 DNA: TGTGCCAGCAGTTGGATTGAAGGGGGGGACTACAATGAGCAGTTCTTC

V gene: TRBV10-1
J gene: TRBJ2-7
D gene: TRBD1
clone size: few
CDR3 protein: CASSVGTGSSYEQYF
CDR3 DNA: TGCGCCAGCAGCGTGGGGACAGGGAGTTCCTACGAGCAGTACTTC

V gene: TRBV18
J gene: TRBJ2-2
D gene: NA
clone size: NA
CDR3 protein: CASSPVGGELFF
CDR3 DNA: TGTGCCAGCTCACCAGTCGGCGGGGAGCTGTTTTTT

V gene: TRBV5-1
J gene: TRBJ2-5
D gene: TRBD2
clone size: NA
CDR3 protein: CARLVSAGGPWYLEETQYF
CDR3 DNA: TGCGCCAGGCTGGTTTCAGCGGGAGGCCCCTGGTACCTGGAAGAGACCCAGTACTTC

V gene: TRBV19
J gene: TRBJ1-5
D gene: TRBD1
clone size: NA
CDR3 protein: CASSTRPFGTGGQPQHF
CDR3 DNA: TGTGCCAGTAGTACACGGCCATTTGGGACAGGGGGTCAGCCCCAGCATTTT

V gene: TRBV6-2/TRBV6-3
J gene: TRBJ1-1
D gene: TRBD1
clone size: once
CDR3 protein: CASSYARQGMNTEAFF
CDR3 DNA: TGTGCCAGCAGTTACGCAAGACAGGGGATGAACACTGAAGCTTTCTTT

V gene: TRBV27
J gene: TRBJ2-7
D gene: TRBD1
clone size: few
CDR3 protein: CASSLRDSLPGEQYF
CDR3 DNA: TGTGCCAGCAGTCTAAGGGACAGTCTCCCAGGCGAGCAGTACTTC

V gene: TRBV24-1
J gene: TRBJ2-5
D gene: TRBD2
clone size: NA
CDR3 protein: CATSDTTSDETQYF
CDR3 DNA: TGTGCCACCAGTGATACGACTAGCGACGAGACCCAGTACTTC

V gene: TRBV15
J gene: TRBJ2-2
D gene: NA
clone size: NA
CDR3 protein: CATSSVRTGELFF
CDR3 DNA: TGTGCCACCAGCAGCGTCAGGACCGGGGAGCTGTTTTTT

V gene: TRBV2
J gene: TRBJ2-1
D gene: NA
clone size: NA
CDR3 protein: CASRTGIGQFF
CDR3 DNA: TGTGCCAGCAGGACAGGAATCGGGCAGTTCTTC

V gene: TRBV5-1
J gene: TRBJ1-1
D gene: NA
clone size: NA
CDR3 protein: CASGGVGGNTEAFF
CDR3 DNA: TGCGCCAGCGGGGGAGTAGGGGGGAACACTGAAGCTTTCTTT

V gene: TRBV5-1
J gene: TRBJ2-5
D gene: TRBD1
clone size: NA
CDR3 protein: CASSTGVQETQYF
CDR3 DNA: TGCGCCAGCAGCACAGGGGTCCAAGAGACCCAGTACTTC

V gene: TRBV2
J gene: TRBJ1-1
D gene: TRBD1
clone size: NA
CDR3 protein: CATGTGGWNTEAFF
CDR3 DNA: TGTGCCACGGGGACAGGGGGCTGGAACACTGAAGCTTTCTTT

V gene: TRBV6-1
J gene: TRBJ1-2
D gene: NA
clone size: NA
CDR3 protein: CASSDGAAPGYGYTF
CDR3 DNA: TGTGCCAGCAGTGATGGGGCAGCTCCGGGCTATGGCTACACCTTC

V gene: TRBV2
J gene: TRBJ1-4
D gene: NA
clone size: NA
CDR3 protein: CASRSRANEKLFF
CDR3 DNA: TGTGCCAGCCGGTCGAGAGCTAATGAAAAACTGTTTTTT

V gene: TRBV5-1
J gene: TRBJ1-3
D gene: NA
clone size: once
CDR3 protein: CASSLGDSGNTIYF
CDR3 DNA: TGCGCCAGCAGCCTCGGGGACTCTGGAAACACCATATATTTT

V gene: TRBV28
J gene: TRBJ2-2
D gene: NA
clone size: NA
CDR3 protein: CASLSGYTGELFF
CDR3 DNA: TGTGCCAGCCTAAGCGGATACACCGGGGAGCTGTTTTTT

V gene: TRBV7-9
J gene: TRBJ1-6
D gene: NA
clone size: NA
CDR3 protein: CASSFNGGAANF
CDR3 DNA: TGTGCCAGCAGCTTTAATGGAGGGGCCGCGAACTTT

V gene: TRBV7-9
J gene: TRBJ2-1
D gene: NA
clone size: NA
CDR3 protein: CASSRGTVNNEQFF
CDR3 DNA: TGTGCCAGCAGCCGGGGGACAGTCAACAATGAGCAGTTCTTC

V gene: TRBV15
J gene: TRBJ1-1
D gene: NA
clone size: NA
CDR3 protein: CATSQPSSGDTEAFF
CDR3 DNA: TGTGCCACCTCTCAGCCTTCCTCGGGGGACACTGAAGCTTTCTTT

V gene: TRBV3-1/TRBV3-2
J gene: TRBJ2-2
D gene: NA
clone size: NA
CDR3 protein: CASSPRLPADTGELFF
CDR3 DNA: TGTGCCAGCAGCCCTCGACTGCCCGCGGACACCGGGGAGCTGTTTTTT

V gene: TRBV5-1
J gene: TRBJ2-5
D gene: NA
clone size: NA
CDR3 protein: CASSLGTLQETQYF
CDR3 DNA: TGCGCCAGCAGCTTAGGGACTTTACAAGAGACCCAGTACTTC

V gene: TRBV5-1
J gene: TRBJ2-7
D gene: NA
clone size: NA
CDR3 protein: CASSRYSGESYEQYF
CDR3 DNA: TGCGCCAGCAGCCGGTACTCAGGGGAGTCCTACGAGCAGTACTTC

V gene: TRBV19
J gene: TRBJ1-4
D gene: TRBD1
clone size: NA
CDR3 protein: CASSPQGAPGEKLFF
CDR3 DNA: TGTGCCAGTAGTCCTCAGGGGGCGCCGGGGGAAAAACTGTTTTTT

V gene: TRBV6-5
J gene: TRBJ1-1
D gene: TRBD1
clone size: few
CDR3 protein: CASTRTGGITEAFF
CDR3 DNA: TGTGCCAGCACCAGGACAGGGGGCATCACTGAAGCTTTCTTT

V gene: TRBV5-5
J gene: TRBJ1-5
D gene: TRBD1
clone size: once
CDR3 protein: CASSLASQGVQPQHF
CDR3 DNA: TGTGCCAGCAGCTTGGCCAGTCAGGGGGTACAGCCCCAGCATTTT

V gene: TRBV19
J gene: TRBJ2-4
D gene: NA
clone size: once
CDR3 protein: CASTPRGSDIQYF
CDR3 DNA: TGTGCCAGTACCCCGCGGGGTTCGGACATTCAGTACTTC

V gene: TRBV12-3/TRBV12-4
J gene: TRBJ2-3
D gene: NA
clone size: once
CDR3 protein: CASSLMAGDTQYF
CDR3 DNA: TGTGCCAGCAGTTTAATGGCGGGAGATACGCAGTATTTT

V gene: TRBV3-1/TRBV3-2
J gene: TRBJ1-2
D gene: TRBD1
clone size: few
CDR3 protein: CASSAGQAHYGYTF
CDR3 DNA: TGTGCCAGCAGCGCCGGACAGGCCCACTATGGCTACACCTTC

V gene: TRBV7-3
J gene: TRBJ1-1
D gene: NA
clone size: NA
CDR3 protein: CASSPRLSTEAFF
CDR3 DNA: TGTGCCAGCAGCCCGAGACTTAGCACTGAAGCTTTCTTT

V gene: TRBV14
J gene: TRBJ2-5
D gene: NA
clone size: NA
CDR3 protein: CASSRAGARGETQYF
CDR3 DNA: TGTGCCAGCAGCCGCGCAGGAGCCCGGGGGGAGACCCAGTACTTC

V gene: TRBV19
J gene: TRBJ1-3
D gene: NA
clone size: NA
CDR3 protein: CASSISRPSASGNTIYF
CDR3 DNA: TGTGCCAGTAGTATTTCGCGCCCATCCGCCTCTGGAAACACCATATATTTT

V gene: TRBV7-9
J gene: TRBJ2-1
D gene: NA
clone size: once
CDR3 protein: CASSLSVAGSFPYNEQFF
CDR3 DNA: TGTGCCAGCAGCTTATCGGTGGCCGGGAGTTTCCCCTACAATGAGCAGTTCTTC

V gene: TRBV2
J gene: TRBJ2-6
D gene: NA
clone size: NA
CDR3 protein: CASSPTESPGANVLTF
CDR3 DNA: TGTGCCAGCAGCCCCACAGAGAGCCCTGGGGCCAACGTCCTGACTTTC

V gene: TRBV19
J gene: TRBJ2-1
D gene: NA
clone size: NA
CDR3 protein: CASSIDLSEQFF
CDR3 DNA: TGTGCCAGTAGTATAGATCTCAGTGAGCAGTTCTTC

V gene: TRBV28
J gene: TRBJ2-7
D gene: NA
clone size: NA
CDR3 protein: CASSAGSYEQYF
CDR3 DNA: TGTGCCAGCAGTGCAGGGTCCTACGAGCAGTACTTC

V gene: TRBV2
J gene: TRBJ1-4
D gene: NA
clone size: few
CDR3 protein: CASRGGWTNEKLFF
CDR3 DNA: TGTGCCAGCAGAGGCGGGTGGACTAATGAAAAACTGTTTTTT

V gene: TRBV6-5
J gene: TRBJ2-3
D gene: NA
clone size: NA
CDR3 protein: CASSYTQGANTDTQYF
CDR3 DNA: TGTGCCAGCAGCTACACACAGGGCGCCAACACAGATACGCAGTATTTT

V gene: TRBV19
J gene: TRBJ1-6
D gene: NA
clone size: once
CDR3 protein: CASSPRRAPLHF
CDR3 DNA: TGTGCCAGTAGCCCCCGGAGGGCACCCCTCCACTTT

V gene: TRBV3-1/TRBV3-2
J gene: TRBJ1-6
D gene: NA
clone size: NA
CDR3 protein: CASSQANGGPLHF
CDR3 DNA: TGTGCCAGCAGCCAAGCGAACGGGGGACCCCTCCACTTT

V gene: TRBV6-5
J gene: TRBJ1-4
D gene: NA
clone size: many
CDR3 protein: CASRRFNEKLFF
CDR3 DNA: TGTGCCAGCCGGAGGTTTAATGAAAAACTGTTTTTT

V gene: TRBV2
J gene: TRBJ2-2
D gene: NA
clone size: NA
CDR3 protein: CASRGDENTGELFF
CDR3 DNA: TGTGCCAGCAGAGGGGATGAGAACACCGGGGAGCTGTTTTTT

V gene: TRBV4-1
J gene: TRBJ2-5
D gene: NA
clone size: NA
CDR3 protein: CASSQDAGGKTQYF
CDR3 DNA: TGCGCCAGCAGCCAAGATGCAGGGGGGAAGACCCAGTACTTC

V gene: TRBV3-1/TRBV3-2
J gene: TRBJ2-7
D gene: TRBD2
clone size: NA
CDR3 protein: CASSLRLAVAGEQYF
CDR3 DNA: TGTGCCAGCAGCCTGAGACTAGCGGTGGCCGGGGAGCAGTACTTC

V gene: TRBV2
J gene: TRBJ1-1
D gene: TRBD1
clone size: NA
CDR3 protein: CASGERQGRRYMNTEAFF
CDR3 DNA: TGTGCCAGCGGCGAACGACAGGGGCGTCGATATATGAACACTGAAGCTTTCTTT

V gene: TRBV7-2
J gene: TRBJ1-5
D gene: NA
clone size: few
CDR3 protein: CASSPTVNQPQHF
CDR3 DNA: TGTGCCAGCAGCCCGACAGTTAATCAGCCCCAGCATTTT

V gene: TRBV4-1
J gene: TRBJ2-3
D gene: NA
clone size: NA
CDR3 protein: CASSQAGTDTQYF
CDR3 DNA: TGCGCCAGCAGCCAAGCGGGCACAGATACGCAGTATTTT

V gene: TRBV7-8
J gene: TRBJ2-5
D gene: TRBD1
clone size: NA
CDR3 protein: CASSIRTGTVGETQYF
CDR3 DNA: TGTGCCAGCAGCATCCGCACCGGGACAGTCGGAGAGACCCAGTACTTC

V gene: TRBV5-1
J gene: TRBJ1-3
D gene: NA
clone size: NA
CDR3 protein: CASSSQGLPTGNTIYF
CDR3 DNA: TGCGCCAGCAGCTCTCAGGGACTCCCAACTGGAAACACCATATATTTT